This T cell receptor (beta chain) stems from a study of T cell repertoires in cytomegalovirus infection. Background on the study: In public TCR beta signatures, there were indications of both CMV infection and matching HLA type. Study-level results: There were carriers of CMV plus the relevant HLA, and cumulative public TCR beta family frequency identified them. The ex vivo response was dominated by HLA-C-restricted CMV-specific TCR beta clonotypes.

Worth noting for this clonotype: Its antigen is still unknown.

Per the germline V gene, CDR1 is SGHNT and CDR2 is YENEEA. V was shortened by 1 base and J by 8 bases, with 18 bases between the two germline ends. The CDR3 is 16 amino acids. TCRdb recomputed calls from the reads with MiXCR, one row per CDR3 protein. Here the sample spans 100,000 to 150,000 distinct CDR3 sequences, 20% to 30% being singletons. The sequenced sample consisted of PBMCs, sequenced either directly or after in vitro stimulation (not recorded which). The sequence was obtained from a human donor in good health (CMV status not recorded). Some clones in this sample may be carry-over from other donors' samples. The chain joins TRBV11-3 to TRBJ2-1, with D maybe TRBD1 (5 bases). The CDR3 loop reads CASSLGSRDWFDEQFF. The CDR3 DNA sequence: TGTGCCAGCAGCTTAGGGTCCAGGGATTGGTTCGATGAGCAGTTCTTC.